This paragraph covers one T cell receptor (beta chain) sequence. The target antigen is unknown. These data belong to a study of cytomegalovirus exposure and HLA in healthy donors. Sequenced by immunoSEQ multiplex PCR; TCRdb stores in-frame clones only, minus some. Among around 52,000 clones, 80% to 95% were seen once, and the ten largest hold about 6%. Germline CDR1 SGHNT, CDR2 YENEEA. The CDR3 totals 14 residues. Trimming pared 5 bases from V and 3 bases from J, leaving 13 bases between. Study-level results: TCR beta chains numbering approximately 150 were designated cytomegalovirus-associated.

Sequences were obtained from PBMCs. The rearrangement joins TRBV11-3 to TRBJ1-2; a possible D gene is TRBD1 (5 bases). The sequence came from a woman between 18 and 29 years old in good health and CMV-seronegative. This CDR3 is CASSPWGGDYGYTF. DNA of the CDR3: TGTGCCAGCAGCCCCTGGGGGGGAGACTATGGCTACACCTTC.